This TCR beta chain is from a study of brain metastases from non-small cell lung cancer. This CDR3 is built from 13 residues. Germline loops: CDR1 SNHLY, CDR2 FYNNEI. Concerning this clone itself: A junction boundary mismatches the germline segment, possibly from a read error.

Data came from immunoSEQ multiplex PCR; TCRdb stores just in-frame clones and leaves some out. Here the sample spans 3,000 to 4,000 clones, around 95% being singletons. The TCR sequence derives from a donor aged 40 or over with non-small cell lung cancer. Source material: tumor-adjacent normal tissue. V and J are TRBV2 and TRBJ1-2, with D unclear. The CDR3 spells CASLSGVSYGYIF. Here the CDR3 DNA reads TGTGCCAGCCTGAGTGGAGTCTCCTATGGCTACATCTTC.